What follows are 29 T cell receptor beta chains derived from one specimen sequenced in a study of T-cell memory formation after mild COVID-19. MiXCR, applied by TCRdb to the 5' RACE reads, yields one record per CDR3 protein. The repertoire includes 430,000 or so distinct CDR3 sequences, 20% to 25% of them detected once, and under 15% sits in the top ten. The sequencing sample was made of PBMCs or a T cell subset sorted from them (not recorded which). These receptor sequences come from an adult woman who had mild COVID-19 (a few samples of this study predate the infection). Cell type and time point are not known.

The chain links TRBV27 to TRBJ1-4; 8 bases line up with TRBD1. Trimming at V came to 4 bases and at J to 5 bases, leaving 9 bases not matched to a gene. The CDR3 covers 16 residues. Looked up from germline, CDR1 is MNHEY and CDR2 is SMNVEV (reference sequence). The CDR3 coding sequence is TGTGCCAGCAGTTCCGTTCGGACAGGGCGAAATGAAAAACTGTTTTTT. Its translation is CASSSVRTGRNEKLFF.

The chain employs TRBV4-2 and TRBJ1-1, with unresolved D. Per the germline V gene, CDR1 is LGHNA and CDR2 is YNFKEQ. Trimming pared 1 base from V and 1 base from J, leaving 7 bases between. The CDR3 totals 14 residues. CDR3 region: CASSQVVQNTEAFF. CDR3 DNA sequence: TGTGCCAGCAGCCAAGTGGTACAGAACACTGAAGCTTTCTTT.

This chain links TRBV28 with TRBJ1-5, with no clear D. V was trimmed by 7 bases and J by 7 bases, leaving 17 bases between them. CDR1 and CDR2 (germline): MDHEN, SYDVKM. The CDR3 is 14 amino acids. The CDR3 nucleotides read TGTGCCAGCATTTCCGGTTGGTCTCGGCAGCCCCAGCATTTT. Protein product: CASISGWSRQPQHF.

This clonotype was seen a handful of times. The chain links TRBV10-3 to TRBJ2-7; 12 positions match TRBD1. Looked up from germline, CDR1 is ENHRY and CDR2 is SYGVKD. J gave up 4 bases and V 11 bases, and 9 bases lay outside the gene matches. CDR3 size: 14 residues. DNA of the CDR3: TGTGCCGCTCAGGCGGGACAGGGGGCTTACGAGCAGTACTTC. Amino acid sequence: CAAQAGQGAYEQYF.

The V and J genes are TRBV12-3 or TRBV12-4 and TRBJ2-2; maybe TRBD1 (6 bases). Trimming took off 6 bases at V and 4 bases at J, with 15 bases between the two ends. This CDR3 region has 15 residues. This chain's CDR3 is CASRPTGIGTGELFF. The CDR3 DNA reads TGTGCCAGCAGGCCGACAGGAATCGGCACCGGGGAGCTGTTTTTT.

CDR3 loop: CASSSGMNRGRNYGYTF. CDR3 nucleotide sequence: TGTGCCAGCAGCTCCGGAATGAACAGGGGGCGGAACTATGGCTACACCTTC. The chain has TRBV5-5 and TRBJ1-2; 9 nucleotides match TRBD1. The length of the CDR3 is 17 residues. Germline lookup yields CDR1 SGHKS and CDR2 YYEKEE (reference sequence). The V segment lost 3 bases and the J segment 2 bases; nucleotides outside the gene matches: 11.

V gene TRBV2 combines with J gene TRBJ2-1, with D possibly TRBD2 on 6 matching bases. The CDR3 sequence is 13 residues long. Trimming took 6 bases from V and 7 from J, leaving 13 bases between them. The germline V gene encodes CDR1 SNHLY and CDR2 FYNNEI. The CDR3 loop is CASRFPGENEQFF. CDR3 nucleotides: TGTGCCAGCAGATTCCCGGGAGAAAATGAGCAGTTCTTC.

This rearrangement joins TRBV13 to TRBJ2-1, with a possible D match to TRBD2 (7 bases). This CDR3 comprises 15 residues. Germline V gene data show CDR1 as PRHDT and CDR2 as FYEKMQ (reference sequence). Trimming left V 5 bases short and J 8 bases short, with 19 bases between. The CDR3 DNA reads TGTGCCAGCAGCGTTCCCCCTCCGGGGGGCGATGAGCAGTTCTTC. This gives the protein CASSVPPPGGDEQFF.

A few counts support this clonotype. This chain connects TRBV19 to TRBJ2-1, with 10 nucleotides matching TRBD2. V was pared by 3 bases and J by 6 bases, with 5 bases of the junction left unmatched. CDR1 is LNHDA, CDR2 SQIVND, per germline (reference sequence). This CDR3 has 15 residues. The CDR3 coding sequence is TGTGCCAGTAGTATGATGAGCGGGGGGGCCAATGAGCAGTTCTTC. Translation gives CASSMMSGGANEQFF.

The chain combines TRBV29-1 with TRBJ2-1; 13 bases match TRBD2. Looked up from germline, CDR1 is SQVTM and CDR2 is ANQGSEA. The V segment lost 8 bases and the J segment 8 bases; nucleotides outside the gene matches: 6. This CDR3 comprises 13 residues. CDR3 in DNA: TGCAGCACTAGGACTAGCGGGAGCTATGAGCAGTTCTTC. Amino acid sequence: CSTRTSGSYEQFF.

The CDR3 reads CASSGSGGRETQYF. CDR3 sequence (DNA): TGTGCCAGCAGCGGTAGCGGGGGTCGCGAGACCCAGTACTTC. This sequence joins TRBV7-6 and TRBJ2-5; TRBD2 aligns across 9 bases. V gave up 5 bases and J gave up 5 bases; unmatched junction bases: 6. The CDR3 sequence is 14 residues long. The germline V gene has CDR1 SGHVS and CDR2 FNYEAQ.

This clonotype was detected a few times. The chain joins TRBV12-3 or TRBV12-4 to TRBJ2-7; no firm D call. The CDR3 runs 13 residues. Trimming removed 2 bases at V and 2 bases at J, with 7 bases between. CDR3 in DNA: TGTGCCAGCAGTTTAAGTATTGCCTACGAGCAGTACTTC. Protein product: CASSLSIAYEQYF.

The rearrangement uses TRBV5-5 and TRBJ2-3, with D perhaps TRBD1 (7 bases). The germline CDR1 and CDR2 sequences are SGHKS and YYEKEE (reference sequence). V gave up 9 bases and J gave up 2 bases, with 16 bases separating them. CDR3 length: 14 amino acids. The CDR3 sequence is CAIRRGLDTDTQYF. DNA for the CDR3: TGTGCCATTCGGAGGGGGCTTGACACAGATACGCAGTATTTT. The entire variable domain, with the rest obtained from reference TRBV5-5 and TRBJ2-3, is as follows: DAGVTQSPTHLIKTRGQQVTLRCSPISGHKSVSWYQQVLGQGPQFIFQYYEKEERGRGNFPDRFSARQFPNYSSELNVNALLLGDSALYLCAIRRGLDTDTQYFGPGTRLTVL.

This clonotype was observed a few times. V and J are TRBV7-9 and TRBJ2-7, with 8 positions matching TRBD1. Germline values: CDR1 SEHNR, CDR2 FQNEAQ (reference sequence). V shed 4 bases and J 5 bases; nucleotides not matched to a gene: 4. CDR3 length equals 13 residues. CDR3 in DNA: TGTGCCAGCAGCTGGACAGGGCCGGACGAGCAGTACTTC. This sequence encodes CASSWTGPDEQYF.

The chain recombines TRBV24-1 with TRBJ1-2; possibly TRBD1 for D (5 bases). This CDR3 is built from 15 residues. The V and J ends lost 2 bases and 4 bases respectively, with 13 bases between them. The germline V gene has CDR1 KGHDR and CDR2 SFDVKD. The CDR3 nucleotides are TGTGCCACCAGTGATTGGGCCACAGGACCCTATGGCTACACCTTC. This sequence encodes CATSDWATGPYGYTF.

This clonotype has just a few counts. The V gene is TRBV20-1, the J gene TRBJ1-1; D is perhaps TRBD1 (5 bases). Germline V gene sequence: CDR1 DFQATT, CDR2 SNEGSKA (reference sequence). This CDR3 contains 12 residues. The germline V and J ends were trimmed by 7 bases and 5 bases, with 14 bases remaining between them. The CDR3 region is CSVVAGYTEAFF. Written as DNA, the CDR3 is TGCAGTGTGGTGGCAGGGTATACTGAAGCTTTCTTT.

V is TRBV7-2 and J is TRBJ2-1; 12 nucleotides line up with TRBD2. Unmatched junction bases numbered 5, after V lost 4 bases and J lost 1 base. Germline V gene data show CDR1 as SGHTA and CDR2 as FQGNSA. The length of the CDR3 is 17 residues. For the CDR3, the DNA is TGTGCCAGCAGCTACACTAGCGGGAGGCCTTCCTACAATGAGCAGTTCTTC. It encodes CASSYTSGRPSYNEQFF.

This clonotype was counted a few times. The V call is TRBV7-3, the J call TRBJ2-7; D call uncertain. Per the germline V gene, CDR1 is SGHTA and CDR2 is FQGTGA. The CDR3 contains 13 residues. Trimming took off 5 bases at V and 2 bases at J, with 10 bases between the two ends. CDR3 sequence: CASSLDPTYEQYF. CDR3 coding DNA: TGTGCCAGCAGCCTGGACCCCACCTACGAGCAGTACTTC. The entire variable domain, with the rest obtained from reference TRBV7-3 and TRBJ2-7, is as follows: GAGVSQTPSNKVTEKGKYVELRCDPISGHTALYWYRQSLGQGPEFLIYFQGTGAADDSGLPNDRFFAVRPEGSVSTLKIQRTERGDSAVYLCASSLDPTYEQYFGPGTRLTVT.

This clonotype was seen only a few times. J is TRBJ2-5 and V is TRBV5-1; D is uncertain. This CDR3 comprises 14 residues. Trimming left V 0 bases short and J 3 bases short, with 9 bases between. CDR1 and CDR2 (germline): SGHRS, YFSETQ. CDR3 sequence (DNA): TGCGCCAGCAGCTTGGAGTCCAGGAAAGAGACCCAGTACTTC. It specifies CASSLESRKETQYF.

This clonotype was picked up many times. J is TRBJ2-1 and V is TRBV24-1, with 9 bases aligning to TRBD1. The V gene's germline CDR1 is KGHDR and CDR2 SFDVKD. V gave up 6 bases and J gave up 5 bases; unmatched junction bases: 7. The CDR3 totals 15 residues. The DNA of the CDR3 is TGTGCCACCAGTATACCGGGACAGGGAAACAATGAGCAGTTCTTC. Its translation: CATSIPGQGNNEQFF.

This clonotype has a handful of counts. This chain connects TRBV20-1 to TRBJ2-3; 13 bases agree with TRBD2. Germline V gives CDR1 DFQATT, CDR2 SNEGSKA (reference sequence). V lost 5 bases to trimming and J lost 2 bases; unmatched junction nucleotides: 10. This CDR3 has 17 residues. CDR3 sequence: CSAHGLAGVYNTDTQYF. DNA of the CDR3: TGCAGTGCTCACGGACTAGCGGGAGTTTATAACACAGATACGCAGTATTTT.

The chain uses TRBV7-6 and TRBJ2-7; 11 bases are a match to TRBD2. Germline V gene lookup returns CDR1 SGHVS and CDR2 FNYEAQ. The V and J ends lost 4 bases and 4 bases, in that order; junction bases with no gene match: 15. The CDR3 consists of 18 residues. CDR3 DNA sequence: TGTGCCAGCAGCTCACCGGAGGCTAGCGGGGGGACGGAATACGAGCAGTACTTC. It specifies CASSSPEASGGTEYEQYF.

This chain's CDR3 is CASSSPLTTDQETQYF. The CDR3 bases are TGTGCCAGCAGCTCCCCACTTACGACAGATCAAGAGACCCAGTACTTC. This sequence joins TRBV7-9 and TRBJ2-5; TRBD1 might be the D (5 bases). The CDR3 runs 16 residues. V was shortened by 4 bases and J by 2 bases, with 17 bases between the two germline ends. Looked up from germline, CDR1 is SEHNR and CDR2 is FQNEAQ (reference sequence).

The chain combines TRBV29-1 with TRBJ1-1, with a possible D match to TRBD1 (5 bases). Trimming cost V 4 bases and J 4 bases, with 10 bases left between them. This CDR3 spans 12 amino acids. Per the germline V gene, CDR1 is SQVTM and CDR2 is ANQGSEA. The CDR3 region has the DNA TGCAGCGTTGTAGGGGCAGCCACTGAAGCTTTCTTT. Translating it yields CSVVGAATEAFF.

The chain joins TRBV6-5 to TRBJ2-6; no definite D call. This CDR3 has 15 amino acids. Looked up from germline, CDR1 is MNHEY and CDR2 is SVGAGI. V was cut by 6 bases and J by 2 bases, with 11 bases left in between. CDR3 bases: TGTGCCAGCAGCTCCCCGGCTGCTGGGGCCAACGTCCTGACTTTC. Its translation is CASSSPAAGANVLTF.

This chain links TRBV29-1 with TRBJ1-5; D gene uncertain. With 6 bases removed from V and 5 bases from J, the gap between germline ends came to 17 bases. The CDR3 extends over 14 amino acids. Germline V gives CDR1 SQVTM, CDR2 ANQGSEA. The CDR3 nucleotides are TGCAGCGTCCTAAGTCTGGACCGAGATCAGCCCCAGCATTTT. Translated: CSVLSLDRDQPQHF. The entire variable domain, with the rest obtained from reference TRBV29-1 and TRBJ1-5, is as follows: SAVISQKPSRDICQRGTSLTIQCQVDSQVTMMFWYRQQPGQSLTLIATANQGSEATYESGFVIDKFPISRPNLTFSTLTVSNMSPEDSSIYLCSVLSLDRDQPQHFGDGTRLSIL.

Only a few counts were recorded for this clonotype. This chain connects TRBV12-3 or TRBV12-4 to TRBJ1-2; possible D gene TRBD1, 5 bases. The V end was cut by 5 bases, the J end by 4 bases, with 17 bases between. The CDR3 runs to 15 residues. The CDR3 spells CASSPDPGDGYGYTF. The CDR3 bases are TGTGCCAGCAGTCCCGACCCGGGGGATGGCTATGGCTACACCTTC.

This clonotype was counted only a few times. V is TRBV9 and J is TRBJ2-3, with D hard to call. Germline V gene data show CDR1 as SGDLS and CDR2 as YYNGEE. V dropped 6 bases and J dropped 1 base, with 21 bases sitting between them. The CDR3 is 17 residues long. The CDR3 loop is CASTASPPGSGTDTQYF. The CDR3 bases are TGTGCCAGCACCGCTTCCCCCCCGGGCTCGGGCACAGATACGCAGTATTTT.

The chain links TRBV12-3 or TRBV12-4 to TRBJ2-1; 12 bases align to TRBD2. Trimming cost V 6 bases and J 10 bases; bases outside gene matches: 4. This CDR3 has 13 amino acids. The CDR3 here is CASSPGLAGEQFF. The CDR3 nucleotides are TGTGCCAGCAGCCCTGGACTAGCGGGGGAGCAGTTCTTC.